One and the same sample provided the 25 T cell receptor beta chains below, sequenced in a study of vaccination and CD4 T cells after COVID-19 (dated 2022 in TCRdb). The treatment or condition tag for this specimen amounts to: 10-day PBMC culture with coronavirus spike peptide pools or control peptides (ViraFEST assay). The library was made by PCR. The sequencer listed for this sample is Illumina iSeq 100. At the Johns Hopkins FTIC core, DNA from the cultured CD4+ T cells underwent TCR sequencing with the Oncomine TCR Beta short-read assay. The raw public reads went through TCRdb reprocessing: fastp at Q25, MiXCR clone calling, in-frame beta chains kept. Each entry merges the rows of one CDR3 protein and shows their most common DNA and genes. Within this sample are 15,000 to 20,000 distinct CDR3 sequences, with 56% of them counted one time only. Less than 8% of the sample is taken by the ten largest.

Their cognate antigens are unknown. Sequencing was carried out using CD4+ T cells from blood, cultured in vitro. The origin of the receptors is a human donor who had recovered from COVID-19.

V and J are TRBV11-3 and TRBJ1-6; a weak D match, TRBD1 (6 bases). With 4 bases removed from V and 10 bases from J, the gap between germline ends came to 14 bases. The germline V gene encodes CDR1 SGHNT and CDR2 YENEEA. The CDR3 has 14 residues. The CDR3 sequence: CASSSTGFNSPLHF. For the CDR3, the DNA is TGTGCCAGCAGCTCTACAGGGTTTAACTCACCCCTCCACTTT.

The chain recombines TRBV10-3 with TRBJ2-5; TRBD2 is a possible D gene (5 bases). Trimming took 1 base from V and 4 from J, leaving 13 bases between them. The CDR3 is 15 amino acids. Per the germline V gene, CDR1 is ENHRY and CDR2 is SYGVKD. The CDR3 spells CAISEFGPGGETQYF. CDR3 in DNA: TGTGCCATCAGTGAGTTTGGACCCGGAGGAGAGACCCAGTACTTC.

This clonotype occurred a few times. The CDR3 nucleotides are TGTGCCAGTAGGTCCTTCATATCAACTAGCACAGATACGCAGTATTTT. Its translation is CASRSFISTSTDTQYF. The rearrangement uses TRBV19 and TRBJ2-3, with D unclear. Germline V gives CDR1 LNHDA, CDR2 SQIVND (reference sequence). V lost 6 bases and J 0 bases, leaving 16 bases between the germline ends. The CDR3 length is 16 residues.

The chain joins TRBV20-1 to TRBJ2-3; tentative D call: TRBD1 (6 bases). The CDR3 loop spans 14 amino acids. CDR1 and CDR2 (germline): DFQATT, SNEGSKA (reference sequence). The germline V and J ends were trimmed by 5 bases and 1 base, with 13 bases remaining between them. CDR3 sequence: CSASQNRGTDTQYF. The CDR3 DNA reads as TGCAGTGCTTCTCAGAACAGGGGCACAGATACGCAGTATTTT.

V gene TRBV30 combines with J gene TRBJ1-6; unclear D gene. Germline V lookup: CDR1 GTSNPN, CDR2 SVGIG (reference sequence). V lost 5 bases to trimming and J lost 10 bases, with 6 bases between them. The CDR3 loop spans 10 amino acids. The CDR3 coding sequence is TGTGCCTGGGGGAGATCACCCCTCCACTTT. Translated, it gives CAWGRSPLHF.

DNA for the CDR3: TGTGCCAGCAGCTTAGGCCCGAACAGGGGTACAGATACGCAGTATTTT. Protein sequence: CASSLGPNRGTDTQYF. V usage is TRBV7-2 and J usage is TRBJ2-3; 7 bases agree with TRBD1. V shed 1 base and J 3 bases; nucleotides not matched to a gene: 7. There are 16 residues in the CDR3. Germline CDR1 SGHTA, CDR2 FQGNSA.

The chain carries TRBV6-1 and TRBJ2-7; D is unresolved. The V end lost 5 bases, the J end lost 0 bases, and 8 bases lay between the germline ends. The germline gives CDR1 MNHNS, CDR2 SASEGT. The CDR3 consists of 13 residues. CDR3 in amino acids: CASSRRPSYEQYF. The CDR3 bases are TGTGCCAGCAGTCGACGTCCCTCCTACGAGCAGTACTTC.

The chain is built from TRBV11-2 and TRBJ1-6, with D hard to call. Germline CDR1 SGHAT, CDR2 FQNNGV. The CDR3 runs to 13 residues. The germline V and J ends were trimmed by 1 base and 11 bases, with 9 bases remaining between them. The CDR3 is CASSLADGTPLHF. Here the CDR3 DNA reads TGTGCCAGCAGCTTAGCCGACGGGACACCCCTCCACTTT.

A few counts support this clonotype. The CDR3 reads CASSVTWDSGYGYTF. As DNA, the CDR3 is TGTGCCAGCAGTGTTACCTGGGATAGTGGCTATGGCTACACCTTC. J is TRBJ1-2 and V is TRBV6-1; D uncertain. CDR1 is MNHNS and CDR2 is SASEGT in the germline V gene. This CDR3 contains 15 residues. The V and J ends lost 4 bases and 4 bases respectively, with 16 bases between them.

This clonotype showed up just a few times. This rearrangement joins TRBV7-3 to TRBJ2-5, with 12 bases identical to TRBD2. Germline-derived CDR1 and CDR2 are SGHTA and FQGTGA. The CDR3 totals 16 residues. V was pared by 1 base and J by 2 bases, with 2 bases of the junction left unmatched. The CDR3 DNA reads as TGTGCCAGCAGCTTAAATGGACTAGCGGGGCAAGAGACCCAGTACTTC. Its protein product is CASSLNGLAGQETQYF.

The J gene is TRBJ1-2, the V gene TRBV24-1; 8 bases align to TRBD1. Trimming removed 3 bases from V and 6 bases from J; junction bases left unmatched: 8. The CDR3 spans 15 residues. Germline CDR1 is KGHDR and CDR2 is SFDVKD. CDR3: CATSDHRTGRNGYTF. DNA for the CDR3: TGTGCCACCAGTGATCACAGGACAGGGCGGAATGGCTACACCTTC.

The gene calls are TRBV18 and TRBJ1-1, with 9 bases lining up with TRBD1. Germline assignment: CDR1 KGHSH and CDR2 LQKENI. The V segment lost 3 bases and the J segment 1 base; nucleotides outside the gene matches: 0. The CDR3 extends over 14 amino acids. The CDR3 region has the DNA TGTGCCAGCTCACCGACAGGGGGGAACACTGAAGCTTTCTTT. Amino acid sequence: CASSPTGGNTEAFF.

This clonotype was counted only a few times. V is TRBV6-2 or TRBV6-3 and J is TRBJ1-5; D may be TRBD1 (5 bases). Germline V CDR1 and CDR2: MNHEY, SVGEGT. This CDR3 has 14 amino acids. V was clipped by 6 bases and J by 0 bases, with 9 bases between them. The CDR3 bases are TGTGCCAGCAGAGACAGAAATAGCAATCAGCCCCAGCATTTT. Translation gives CASRDRNSNQPQHF.

The rearrangement uses TRBV20-1 and TRBJ1-3, with a tentative D call TRBD1 (5 bases). Trimming stripped 3 bases from V and 5 bases from J, with 8 bases between. The CDR3 has 12 amino acids. Germline V gives CDR1 DFQATT, CDR2 SNEGSKA (reference sequence). The CDR3 loop reads CSASQGRNTIYF. The DNA of the CDR3 is TGCAGTGCTAGTCAGGGACGAAACACCATATATTTT.

This clonotype occurred a few times. The rearrangement joins TRBV19 to TRBJ1-6, with 10 bases aligning to TRBD1. J lost 10 bases, V lost 3 bases, and 6 bases had no gene match. CDR1 is LNHDA and CDR2 is SQIVND in the germline V gene (reference sequence). CDR3 length: 15 amino acids. The CDR3 sequence is CASSIGGQGGSPLHF. For the CDR3, the DNA is TGTGCCAGTAGTATTGGTGGACAGGGGGGCTCACCCCTCCACTTT. Full variable domain (outside the CDR3, taken from reference TRBV19 and TRBJ1-6): DGGITQSPKYLFRKEGQNVTLSCEQNLNHDAMYWYRQDPGQGLRLIYYSQIVNDFQKGDIAEGYSVSREKKESFPLTVTSAQKNPTAFYLCASSIGGQGGSPLHFGNGTRLTVT.

This clonotype was observed a few times. The chain links TRBV19 to TRBJ1-5, with D unclear. V shed 1 base and J shed 6 bases, with 16 bases lying between them. The germline CDR1 and CDR2 sequences are LNHDA and SQIVND (reference sequence). There are 16 residues in the CDR3. The CDR3 coding sequence is TGTGCCAGTAGTATAGGTGATGAGGGTGTCGGTCAGCCCCAGCATTTT. Translation: CASSIGDEGVGQPQHF.

The chain has TRBV7-3 and TRBJ1-1; the D gene is possibly TRBD1 (5 bases). Germline-derived CDR1 and CDR2 are SGHTA and FQGTGA. Trimming stripped 2 bases from V and 1 base from J, with 8 bases between. The CDR3 spans 14 residues. The CDR3 DNA reads TGTGCCAGCAGCTTAGCGGGGCCGAACACTGAAGCTTTCTTT. As protein: CASSLAGPNTEAFF.

The chain carries TRBV6-2 or TRBV6-3 and TRBJ2-5; 8 positions agree with TRBD2. The CDR3 runs 13 residues. Germline CDR1 is MNHEY and CDR2 is SVGEGT. The V and J ends lost 4 bases and 10 bases, in that order; junction bases with no gene match: 8. The CDR3 DNA follows: TGTGCCAGCAGTTTCATCACCGGGGGGGACCAGTACTTC. It translates to CASSFITGGDQYF.

V usage is TRBV20-1 and J usage is TRBJ2-5, with D tentatively TRBD1 (5 bases). V lost 3 bases, J lost 0 bases, and 11 bases lay in between. The CDR3 loop spans 14 amino acids. Germline lookup yields CDR1 DFQATT and CDR2 SNEGSKA (reference sequence). CDR3 DNA sequence: TGCAGTGCTAGGGCACAGGTGAACCAAGAGACCCAGTACTTC. Amino acid sequence: CSARAQVNQETQYF.

V gene TRBV28 combines with J gene TRBJ2-7; 9 bases agree with TRBD1. V was clipped by 5 bases and J by 1 base; unmatched bases: 6. Germline V gene lookup returns CDR1 MDHEN and CDR2 SYDVKM. The CDR3 length is 15 residues. Written as DNA, the CDR3 is TGTGCCAGCAGTACAAAAGGACAGGGGTCCTACGAGCAGTACTTC. It encodes CASSTKGQGSYEQYF. Full variable domain (missing parts from reference TRBV28 and TRBJ2-7): DVKVTQSSRYLVKRTGEKVFLECVQDMDHENMFWYRQDPGLGLRLIYFSYDVKMKEKGDIPEGYSVSREKKERFSLILESASTNQTSMYLCASSTKGQGSYEQYFGPGTRLTVT.

The chain couples TRBV25-1 to TRBJ2-3, with 7 bases fitting TRBD2. The length of the CDR3 is 15 residues. Germline loops: CDR1 MGHDK, CDR2 SYGVNS. The junction had 8 bases not matched to a gene; V was cut back by 3 bases and J by 5 bases. The CDR3 loop reads CASSDTGGSGDTQYF. The CDR3 DNA reads TGTGCCAGCAGTGATACGGGGGGTTCGGGAGATACGCAGTATTTT.

Judged by abundance, this clonotype is medium-sized. The chain carries TRBV7-2 and TRBJ2-5; D remains ambiguous. V lost 1 base to trimming and J lost 2 bases, with 8 bases between them. This CDR3 is 14 amino acids long. The germline V gene encodes CDR1 SGHTA and CDR2 FQGNSA. The CDR3 sequence is CASSLVAAQETQYF. CDR3 sequence (DNA): TGTGCCAGCAGCTTAGTAGCAGCTCAAGAGACCCAGTACTTC.

The chain has TRBV2 and TRBJ1-5, with TRBD1 identical over 7 bases. The CDR3 runs to 14 residues. Per germline, CDR1 SNHLY and CDR2 FYNNEI. Trimming removed 6 bases from V and 5 bases from J; junction bases left unmatched: 7. The CDR3 DNA reads TGTGCCAGCAGCGATACGACAGGGCATCAGCCCCAGCATTTT. It is translated as CASSDTTGHQPQHF.

The rearrangement joins TRBV29-1 to TRBJ1-2, with D tentatively TRBD1 (6 bases). Germline V CDR1 and CDR2: SQVTM, ANQGSEA. Trimming took off 5 bases at V and 4 bases at J, with 14 bases between the two ends. The CDR3 length is 13 residues. CDR3 sequence reads: CSVIKQGLYGYTF. CDR3 in DNA: TGCAGCGTTATAAAACAGGGTCTCTATGGCTACACCTTC.

The rearrangement joins TRBV2 to TRBJ1-2, with unresolved D. The CDR3 totals 13 residues. V lost 2 bases and J lost 4, with 8 bases in between. CDR1 is SNHLY and CDR2 is FYNNEI in the germline V gene. The CDR3 coding sequence is TGTGCCAGCAGTGAATCAGAGTTCTATGGCTACACCTTC. Its translation: CASSESEFYGYTF.